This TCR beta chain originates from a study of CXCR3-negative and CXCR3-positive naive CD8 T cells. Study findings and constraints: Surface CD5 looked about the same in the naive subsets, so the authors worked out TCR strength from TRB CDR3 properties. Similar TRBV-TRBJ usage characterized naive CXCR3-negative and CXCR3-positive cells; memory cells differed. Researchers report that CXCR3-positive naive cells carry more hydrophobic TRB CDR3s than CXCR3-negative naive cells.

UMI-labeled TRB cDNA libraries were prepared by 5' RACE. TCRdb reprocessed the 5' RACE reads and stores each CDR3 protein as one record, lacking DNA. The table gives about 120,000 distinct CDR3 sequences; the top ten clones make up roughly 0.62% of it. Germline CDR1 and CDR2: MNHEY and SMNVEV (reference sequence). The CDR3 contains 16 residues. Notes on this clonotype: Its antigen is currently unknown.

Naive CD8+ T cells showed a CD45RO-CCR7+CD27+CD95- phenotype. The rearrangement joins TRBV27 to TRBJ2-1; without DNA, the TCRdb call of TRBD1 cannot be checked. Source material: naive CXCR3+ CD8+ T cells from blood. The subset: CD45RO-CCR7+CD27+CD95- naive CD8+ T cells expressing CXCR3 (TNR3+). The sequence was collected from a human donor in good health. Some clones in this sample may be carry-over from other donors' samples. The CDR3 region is CASQAGVQISYNEQFF.